A selection of T cell receptor beta chains follows, all from one sample in a study of cytomegalovirus exposure and HLA in healthy donors. Libraries were prepared by immunoSEQ multiplex PCR; TCRdb keeps only in-frame clonotypes and omits some of them. The table counts 65,000 to 85,000 clones; roughly 2.3% lies in the top ten. Sample: PBMCs. These receptors all come from a female donor in good health and CMV-seropositive. Both conserved end residues are trimmed from each CDR3.

len | v_gene | CDR3aa
14 | TRBV28 | ASNPPGGGSSYEQY
14 | TRBV4-2 | ASSRWTSGESDTQY
13 | TRBV18 | ASSQGGTGNYGYT
11 | TRBV4-3 | ASSRDSFYEQY
11 | TRBV5-6 | ASSSQGYYGYT
12 | TRBV5-1 | ASSSGQESYEQY
14 | TRBV4-2 | ASSQDPLEAGTEAF
10 | TRBV30 | AWEGGGQAAF
16 | TRBV4-2 | ASSQAAGLAGRGETQY
12 | TRBV19 | ASYNRVLGTEAF
13 | TRBV6-1 | ASSETGTGSQPQH
12 | TRBV2 | ASTTGVGGYEQY
13 | TRBV6-1 | ASSSQGRGSYEQY
14 | TRBV4-2 | ASSQGAGLAGYEQY
11 | TRBV6-6 | ASSRQGNTEAF
12 | TRBV5-6 | ASSAQGGDQPQH
12 | TRBV4-1 | ASSQEATDYGYT
11 | TRBV27 | ASSSLAAEKLF
8 | TRBV28 | ASSLETQY
11 | TRBV18 | ASGGGGRPEAF